This T cell receptor (beta chain) was identified in a study of T cell changes during pregnancy in multiple sclerosis. Germline CDR1 reads MNHEY; CDR2 reads SVGAGI. The CDR3 runs to 12 residues. Trimming removed 5 bases from V and 6 bases from J, with 8 bases in between. Sequencing was performed with immunoSEQ multiplex PCR; in TCRdb, only in-frame clones are kept and a portion is missing. The data contain 40,000 to 45,000 clones, about 91% of them singletons. This chain joins TRBV6-5 and TRBJ1-5; D is unclear. The sequence was obtained from a female donor with multiple sclerosis, enrolled in a pregnancy study. The sample was CD4+ T cells from peripheral blood mononuclear cells, taken before pregnancy. The CDR3 here is CASSPPGQPQHF. For the CDR3, the DNA is TGTGCCAGCAGTCCTCCAGGTCAGCCCCAGCATTTT.